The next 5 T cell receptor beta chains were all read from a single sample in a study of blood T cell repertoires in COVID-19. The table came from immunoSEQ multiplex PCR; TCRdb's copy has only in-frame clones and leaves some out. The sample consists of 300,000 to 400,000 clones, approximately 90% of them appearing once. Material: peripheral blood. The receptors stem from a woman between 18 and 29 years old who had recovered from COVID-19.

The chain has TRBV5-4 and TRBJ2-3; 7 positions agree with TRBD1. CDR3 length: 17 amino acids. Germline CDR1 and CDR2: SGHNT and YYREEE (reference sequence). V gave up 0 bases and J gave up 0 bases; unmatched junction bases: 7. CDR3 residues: CASSLAPDRVSTDTQYF. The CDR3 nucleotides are TGTGCCAGCAGCTTGGCCCCAGACAGGGTGAGCACAGATACGCAGTATTTT.

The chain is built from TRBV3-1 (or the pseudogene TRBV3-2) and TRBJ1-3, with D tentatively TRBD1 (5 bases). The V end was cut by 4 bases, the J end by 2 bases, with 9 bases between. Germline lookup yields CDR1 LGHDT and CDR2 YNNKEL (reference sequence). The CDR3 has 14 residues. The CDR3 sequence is CASSLLGAGNTIYF. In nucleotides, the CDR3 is TGTGCCAGCAGCCTTCTAGGGGCTGGAAACACCATATATTTT.

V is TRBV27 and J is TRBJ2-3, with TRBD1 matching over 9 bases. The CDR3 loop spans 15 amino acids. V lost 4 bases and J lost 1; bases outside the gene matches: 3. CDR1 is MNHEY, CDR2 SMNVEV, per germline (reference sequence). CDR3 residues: CASSSWTGGTDTQYF. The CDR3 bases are TGTGCCAGCAGTTCATGGACAGGGGGCACAGATACGCAGTATTTT.

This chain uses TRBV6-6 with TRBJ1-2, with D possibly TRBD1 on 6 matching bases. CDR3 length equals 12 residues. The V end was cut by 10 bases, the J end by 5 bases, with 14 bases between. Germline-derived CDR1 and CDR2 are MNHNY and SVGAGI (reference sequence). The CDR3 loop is CAIQLGGYGYTF. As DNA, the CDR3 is TGTGCCATCCAACTAGGGGGATATGGCTACACCTTC.

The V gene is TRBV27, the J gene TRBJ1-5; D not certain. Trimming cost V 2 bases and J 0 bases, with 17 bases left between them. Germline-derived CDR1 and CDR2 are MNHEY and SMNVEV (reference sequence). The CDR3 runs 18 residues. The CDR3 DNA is TGTGCCAGCAGTTTAGTCCCACCAACAGTGCATAGCAATCAGCCCCAGCATTTT. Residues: CASSLVPPTVHSNQPQHF.